The 7 T cell receptor beta chains below were found in one sample sequenced in a study of T-cell reconstitution after alpha-beta-depleted transplantation in children. Preparation of the TCRbeta library involved a method that used unique molecular identifiers. TCRdb called the PCR reads again in MiXCR, with one record for every CDR3 protein. The sample lists 490,000 or so distinct CDR3 sequences; roughly a tenth were seen once. Material: PBMCs, obtained before TCRalphabeta/CD19-depleted stem cell transplant. The receptors were sampled from a child aged 2 to 15 with inherited bone marrow failure, due to receive a stem cell transplant.

This clonotype was seen repeatedly, ten times or more. The chain employs TRBV4-2 and TRBJ1-5; 10 nucleotides align to TRBD1. Germline-derived CDR1 and CDR2 are LGHNA and YNFKEQ. This CDR3 region has 14 residues. The J segment lost 6 bases and the V segment lost 1 base, leaving 0 bases of the junction unmatched. The CDR3 DNA reads TGTGCCAGCAGCCAAGGGACAGGGGGTCAGCCCCAGCATTTT. It is translated as CASSQGTGGQPQHF.

This chain uses TRBV7-8 with TRBJ2-7; D ambiguous. V lost 5 bases, J lost 6 bases, and 20 bases lay in between. Germline V lookup: CDR1 SGHVS, CDR2 FQNEAQ. The length of the CDR3 is 15 residues. The CDR3 here is CASSLQDAPFREQYF. The CDR3, as DNA: TGTGCCAGCAGCCTCCAGGATGCCCCCTTCCGCGAGCAGTACTTC. The full variable domain, with the rest looked up from reference TRBV7-8 and TRBJ2-7, is GAGVSQSPRYKVAKRGQDVALRCDPISGHVSLFWYQQALGQGPEFLTYFQNEAQLDKSGLPSDRFFAERPEGSVSTLKIQRTQQEDSAVYLCASSLQDAPFREQYFGPGTRLTVT.

This clonotype was seen many times. The chain combines TRBV5-6 with TRBJ2-1; a possible D gene is TRBD1 (7 bases). The V end was cut by 5 bases, the J end by 7 bases, with 16 bases between. The CDR3 length is 14 residues. Germline CDR1 reads SGHDT; CDR2 reads YYEEEE. Here the CDR3 reads CASRETGRLNEQFF. CDR3 sequence (DNA): TGTGCCAGCAGAGAGACAGGGAGGCTTAATGAGCAGTTCTTC.

This rearrangement joins TRBV7-2 to TRBJ1-1; D remains ambiguous. Per the germline V gene, CDR1 is SGHTA and CDR2 is FQGNSA. CDR3 length: 14 residues. Deletions cut 2 bases from V and 1 base from J, with 8 bases between. This CDR3 is CASSLTTENTEAFF. CDR3 nucleotides: TGTGCCAGCAGCTTAACCACAGAGAACACTGAAGCTTTCTTT.

This clonotype has at least ten counts. The chain has TRBV3-1 and TRBJ2-7; D is uncertain. Germline V gene data show CDR1 as LGHDT and CDR2 as YNNKEL (reference sequence). V dropped 0 bases and J dropped 3 bases, with 12 bases sitting between them. This CDR3 region has 15 residues. DNA of the CDR3: TGTGCCAGCAGCCAAGAATCCACGTATTACTACGAGCAGTACTTC. Translating gives CASSQESTYYYEQYF.

This clonotype has at least ten counts. The CDR3 DNA reads TGCAGTGCTAGAGAGGGGACAGGGCTTTATGGCTACACCTTC. Protein: CSAREGTGLYGYTF. The V call is TRBV20-1, the J call TRBJ1-2; 9 bases line up with TRBD1. CDR1 is DFQATT, CDR2 SNEGSKA, per germline (reference sequence). J lost 5 bases, V lost 0 bases, and 4 bases had no gene match. The CDR3 loop spans 14 amino acids.

This clonotype was seen only a few times. This rearrangement joins TRBV27 to TRBJ2-7; TRBD1 matches 9 bases. CDR3 length: 14 residues. Germline V gives CDR1 MNHEY, CDR2 SMNVEV (reference sequence). Trimming took 7 bases from V and 6 from J; bases not matched to a gene: 10. The DNA of the CDR3 is TGTGCCAGCACCCCTCGGGACAGGGTCTCCGAGCAGTACTTC. It is translated as CASTPRDRVSEQYF.